The 7 T cell receptor beta chains below were found in one sample sequenced in a study of T cells in Graves' hyperthyroidism and ophthalmopathy. RNA transcripts provided the source from which TCR beta CDR3 regions were amplified. The HTBI primer set was used in a first-round RT-PCR of the TCR CDR3. TCRdb analysed the multiplex PCR reads with MiXCR anew, one entry per CDR3 protein. The sample includes 340,000 or so distinct CDR3 sequences, under 25% seen only once; the top ten take roughly 52%. The sequenced sample was blood. The receptors come from a woman aged 50 to 60 with Graves' hyperthyroidism.

This clonotype has only a few counts. V and J are TRBV2 and TRBJ1-2; D call uncertain. The CDR3 has 13 amino acids. V dropped 6 bases and J dropped 0 bases, with 8 bases sitting between them. Germline lookup yields CDR1 SNHLY and CDR2 FYNNEI. The CDR3 nucleotides read TGTGCCAGCAGAGAGGGAGCTAACTATGGCTACACCTTC. Its protein product is CASREGANYGYTF.

The genes are TRBV12-3 or TRBV12-4 and TRBJ1-6; TRBD1 matches at 7 bases. Trimming removed 1 base from V and 7 bases from J; junction bases left unmatched: 4. CDR3 length: 15 residues. CDR3 nucleotide sequence: TGTGCCAGCAGTTTAGAGCAGGGGGGAAATTCACCCCTCCACTTT. Translated, it gives CASSLEQGGNSPLHF.

V and J are TRBV13 and TRBJ2-7, with D possibly matching TRBD2 (6 bases). The CDR3 runs to 14 residues. The V and J ends lost 3 bases and 3 bases respectively, with 12 bases between them. Germline V gene sequence: CDR1 PRHDT, CDR2 FYEKMQ (reference sequence). CDR3 coding DNA: TGTGCCAGCAGCTTTTCAGCGGGCCACTACGAGCAGTACTTC. Its translation is CASSFSAGHYEQYF.

This clonotype has just a few counts. This rearrangement joins TRBV28 to TRBJ2-7; 10 bases are shared with TRBD2. Per germline, CDR1 MDHEN and CDR2 SYDVKM. Trimming at V came to 1 base and at J to 2 bases, leaving 2 bases not matched to a gene. The CDR3 runs 15 residues. The CDR3 DNA reads TGTGCCAGCAGTTTATTCGGGACTAGCGCCTACGAGCAGTACTTC. Its translation: CASSLFGTSAYEQYF. Filled out from reference TRBV28 and TRBJ2-7, the complete variable domain reads DVKVTQSSRYLVKRTGEKVFLECVQDMDHENMFWYRQDPGLGLRLIYFSYDVKMKEKGDIPEGYSVSREKKERFSLILESASTNQTSMYLCASSLFGTSAYEQYFGPGTRLTVT.

Many counts were recorded for this clonotype. The chain's CDR3 is CASSTRRLGYTF. DNA of the CDR3: TGTGCCAGTAGTACGCGACGGCTTGGCTACACCTTC. This chain connects TRBV19 to TRBJ1-2; D is unresolved. Germline CDR1 reads LNHDA; CDR2 reads SQIVND (reference sequence). The V end lost 4 bases, the J end lost 7 bases, and 10 bases lay between the germline ends. The CDR3 is made up of 12 amino acids.

This clonotype has a count of ten or more. The genes are TRBV20-1 and TRBJ2-7; 8 nucleotides match TRBD1. Germline CDR1 is DFQATT and CDR2 is SNEGSKA (reference sequence). The CDR3 consists of 13 residues. The V segment lost 2 bases and the J segment 7 bases; nucleotides outside the gene matches: 7. Here the CDR3 reads CSARRQGAKEQYF. The CDR3, as DNA: TGCAGTGCTAGAAGGCAGGGGGCGAAAGAGCAGTACTTC.

The chain uses TRBV30 and TRBJ1-2; 7 bases align to TRBD1. Germline CDR1 GTSNPN, CDR2 SVGIG (reference sequence). V lost 4 bases to trimming and J lost 8 bases; unmatched junction nucleotides: 13. CDR3 length: 14 residues. CDR3 amino acids: CAWNPTGESGGYTF. In DNA form, the CDR3 reads TGTGCCTGGAACCCTACAGGGGAATCGGGGGGCTACACCTTC.